This T cell receptor beta chain was obtained from a study of blood T cells in healthy people across ages. Whenever a sample was processed, at least 6 million PBMCs were isolated. It was with a sample-barcoded 5' primer and a J-beta primer mix that a second PCR of roughly 7 to 12 cycles was run. Sequencing of every sample gave 3 million or more CDR3-containing paired-end reads. TCRdb processed the 5' RACE reads anew with MiXCR; each CDR3 protein has one entry. Counted here are 600,000 or so distinct CDR3 sequences, approximately 30% occurring once; the ten biggest clones make up 15% to 18%. Of note for this clonotype: Its target is unknown.

Germline V CDR1 and CDR2: SGHAT, FQNNGV. This CDR3 region has 17 residues. Germline trimming cut 2 bases from V and 1 base from J; bases unmatched to any gene: 9. Study observations and caveats: Greater diversity and more naive CD4+ cells were seen in long-lived donors than in aged donors. TCR beta diversity per million T cells fell roughly linearly with age.

The receptor was isolated from a woman of 80 years or more in good health. Sequences were obtained from blood. This rearrangement joins TRBV11-2 to TRBJ2-7; 9 bases fit TRBD1. CDR3 nucleotides: TGTGCCAGCAGCTTATTCTCCGACGGGACAGGGTCCTACGAGCAGTACTTC. It specifies CASSLFSDGTGSYEQYF.